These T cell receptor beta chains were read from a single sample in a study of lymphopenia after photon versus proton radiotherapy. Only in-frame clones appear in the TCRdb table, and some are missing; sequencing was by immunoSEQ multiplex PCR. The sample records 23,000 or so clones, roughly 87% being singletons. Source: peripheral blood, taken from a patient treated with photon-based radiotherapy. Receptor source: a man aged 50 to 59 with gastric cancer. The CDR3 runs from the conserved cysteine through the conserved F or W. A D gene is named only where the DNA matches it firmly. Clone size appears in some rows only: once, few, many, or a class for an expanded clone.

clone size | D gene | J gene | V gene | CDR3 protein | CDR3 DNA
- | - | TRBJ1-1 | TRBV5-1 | CASSLVSGANTEAFF | TGCGCCAGCAGCTTGGTTTCAGGGGCCAACACTGAAGCTTTCTTT
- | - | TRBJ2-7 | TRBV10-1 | CASSESNPVQGREQYF | TGCGCCAGCAGTGAGTCTAATCCAGTTCAAGGCCGCGAGCAGTACTTC
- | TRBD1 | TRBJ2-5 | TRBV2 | CASSVRRGETQYF | TGTGCCAGCAGTGTGCGCAGGGGGGAGACCCAGTACTTC
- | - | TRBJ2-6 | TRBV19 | CASSTSGANVLTF | TGTGCCAGTAGTACCTCTGGGGCCAACGTCCTGACTTTC
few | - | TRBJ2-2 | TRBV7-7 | CASSLTEGYAGELFF | TGTGCCAGCAGCTTGACAGAGGGGTACGCCGGGGAGCTGTTTTTT
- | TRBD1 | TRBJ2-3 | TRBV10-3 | CASSWGTGGDTQYF | TGTGCCAGCAGTTGGGGGACAGGGGGCGATACGCAGTATTTT
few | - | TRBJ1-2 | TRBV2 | CASSEAEQLANYGYTF | TGTGCCAGCAGTGAAGCCGAGCAGTTAGCTAACTATGGCTACACCTTC
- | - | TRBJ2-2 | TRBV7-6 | CASSSLTEMRTGELFF | TGTGCCAGCAGCTCGTTAACAGAAATGAGGACCGGGGAGCTGTTTTTT
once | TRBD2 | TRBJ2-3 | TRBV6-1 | CASSEVNSGVPYF | TGTGCCAGCAGTGAAGTGAATAGCGGGGTACCCTATTTT
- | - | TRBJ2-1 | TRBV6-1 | CATNPGIGEQFF | TGTGCCACTAATCCAGGGATAGGTGAGCAGTTCTTC
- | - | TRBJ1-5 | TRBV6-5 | CASSYYPGPHQPQHF | TGTGCCAGCAGTTATTACCCGGGACCCCATCAGCCCCAGCATTTT
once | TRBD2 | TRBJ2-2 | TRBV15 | CATAGGPYTGELFF | TGTGCCACCGCGGGGGGGCCTTACACCGGGGAGCTGTTTTTT
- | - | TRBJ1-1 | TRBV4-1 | CASSKGQSEAFF | TGCGCCAGCAGCAAGGGCCAATCTGAAGCTTTCTTT
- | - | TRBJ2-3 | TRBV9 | CASSPRGADTQYF | TGTGCCAGCAGCCCACGGGGAGCAGATACGCAGTATTTT
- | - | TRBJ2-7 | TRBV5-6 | CASSLIGANEQYF | TGTGCCAGCAGCTTAATAGGTGCCAACGAGCAGTACTTC
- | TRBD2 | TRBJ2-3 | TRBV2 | CASSVTSGEGDTQYF | TGTGCCAGCAGTGTGACTAGCGGGGAAGGAGATACGCAGTATTTT
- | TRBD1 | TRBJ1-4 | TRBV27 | CASSRGQGEKLFF | TGTGCCAGCAGTCGGGGACAGGGTGAAAAACTGTTTTTT
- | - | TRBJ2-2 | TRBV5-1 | CASSLTDGWTITGELFF | TGCGCCAGCAGCTTGACGGATGGTTGGACAATAACCGGGGAGCTGTTTTTT
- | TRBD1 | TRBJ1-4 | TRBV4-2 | CASSQGLQGANEKLFF | TGTGCCAGCAGCCAGGGACTTCAGGGGGCTAATGAAAAACTGTTTTTT
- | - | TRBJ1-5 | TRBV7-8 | CASSLGTDKPQHF | TGTGCCAGCAGCTTAGGGACAGACAAGCCCCAGCATTTT
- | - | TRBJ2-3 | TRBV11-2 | CASTEGDTQYF | TGTGCCAGCACTGAGGGGGATACGCAGTATTTT
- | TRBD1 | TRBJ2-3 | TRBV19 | CASSIQTGWGDTQYF | TGTGCCAGTAGTATCCAGACAGGGTGGGGAGATACGCAGTATTTT
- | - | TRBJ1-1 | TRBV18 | CASSPPRIGLVTEAFF | TGTGCCAGCTCACCACCGAGGATAGGGTTGGTTACTGAAGCTTTCTTT
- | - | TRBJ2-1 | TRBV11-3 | CASADLGAPSNEQFF | TGTGCCAGCGCCGACCTTGGGGCCCCTTCCAATGAGCAGTTCTTC
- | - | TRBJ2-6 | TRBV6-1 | CASSPRETGANVLTF | TGTGCCAGCAGTCCGCGGGAAACTGGGGCCAACGTCCTGACTTTC
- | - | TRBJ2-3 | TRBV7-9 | CASTGSTDTQYF | TGTGCCAGCACGGGGAGCACAGATACGCAGTATTTT
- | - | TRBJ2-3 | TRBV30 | CAWKKVMGTDTQYF | TGTGCCTGGAAAAAGGTGATGGGCACAGATACGCAGTATTTT
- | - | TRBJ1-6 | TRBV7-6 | CASSLGSGGSPLHF | TGTGCCAGCAGCTTAGGGTCCGGTGGTTCACCCCTCCACTTT
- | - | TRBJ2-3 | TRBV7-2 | CASSSQGGVGTDTQYF | TGTGCCAGCAGCTCACAGGGGGGGGTTGGCACAGATACGCAGTATTTT
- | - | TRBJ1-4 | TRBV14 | CASSQVGSGNEKLFF | TGTGCCAGCAGCCAAGTGGGTTCAGGAAACGAAAAACTGTTTTTT
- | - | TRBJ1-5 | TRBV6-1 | CASSEGVGNQPQHF | TGTGCCAGCAGTGAAGGTGTGGGAAATCAGCCCCAGCATTTT
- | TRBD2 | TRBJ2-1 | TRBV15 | CATSRGPGRGGESEQFF | TGTGCCACCAGCAGAGGACCCGGGCGCGGGGGGGAGAGTGAGCAGTTCTTC
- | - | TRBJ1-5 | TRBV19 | CASTGLGNQPQHF | TGTGCCAGTACAGGGTTAGGCAATCAGCCCCAGCATTTT
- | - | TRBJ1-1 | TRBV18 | CASSPPGHREGAFF | TGTGCCAGCTCCCCCCCAGGCCACAGGGAAGGAGCTTTCTTT
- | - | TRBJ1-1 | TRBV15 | CATSGWDANTEAFF | TGTGCCACCAGCGGGTGGGACGCTAACACTGAAGCTTTCTTT
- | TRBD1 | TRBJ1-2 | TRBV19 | CASSFPGTGSPGYTF | TGTGCCAGTAGTTTTCCCGGGACAGGAAGTCCGGGCTACACCTTC
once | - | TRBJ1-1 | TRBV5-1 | CASSAAEWSPEAFF | TGCGCCAGCAGCGCCGCAGAGTGGAGCCCTGAAGCTTTCTTT
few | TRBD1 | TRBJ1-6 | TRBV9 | CASSAGQGAYSPLHF | TGTGCCAGCAGCGCCGGACAGGGGGCTTATTCACCCCTCCACTTT
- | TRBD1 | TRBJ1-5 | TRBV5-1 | CASSLGDRDGQPQHF | TGCGCCAGCAGCTTGGGGGACAGGGACGGTCAGCCCCAGCATTTT
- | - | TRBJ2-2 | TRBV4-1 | CASSHRGTANTGELFF | TGCGCCAGCAGCCATCGCGGGACAGCGAACACCGGGGAGCTGTTTTTT
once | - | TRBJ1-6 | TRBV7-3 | CASSSAGDSPLHF | TGTGCCAGCAGCTCGGCAGGTGATTCACCCCTCCACTTT
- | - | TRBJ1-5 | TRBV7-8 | CASSLEGGFEQPQHF | TGTGCCAGCAGCTTAGAGGGAGGGTTTGAGCAGCCCCAGCATTTT
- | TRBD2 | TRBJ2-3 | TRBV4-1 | CASSPGLAGASFSTDTQYF | TGCGCCAGCAGCCCGGGACTAGCGGGGGCCAGTTTCAGCACAGATACGCAGTATTTT
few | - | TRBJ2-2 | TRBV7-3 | CASSPPANTGELFF | TGTGCCAGCAGCCCCCCCGCGAACACCGGGGAGCTGTTTTTT
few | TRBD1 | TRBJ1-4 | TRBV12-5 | CASGPSGGVGEKLFF | TGTGCTAGTGGACCCTCAGGGGGCGTCGGAGAAAAACTGTTTTTT
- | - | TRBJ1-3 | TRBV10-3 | CAISEFLGTGGNTIYF | TGTGCCATCAGTGAATTTTTAGGGACGGGCGGAAACACCATATATTTT
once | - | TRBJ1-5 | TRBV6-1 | CASSFQGFGQPQHF | TGTGCCAGCAGTTTCCAGGGGTTCGGTCAGCCCCAGCATTTT
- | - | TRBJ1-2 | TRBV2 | CASSVAGAVDGYTF | TGTGCCAGCAGTGTGGCAGGGGCCGTGGATGGCTACACCTTC
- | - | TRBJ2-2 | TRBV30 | CAWSGSGAGELFF | TGTGCCTGGAGTGGTTCAGGGGCCGGGGAGCTGTTTTTT
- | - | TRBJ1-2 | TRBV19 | CASSPGSIGYGYTF | TGTGCCAGTAGTCCGGGATCTATTGGATATGGCTACACCTTC
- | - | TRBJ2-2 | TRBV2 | CASSQTRTGELFF | TGTGCCAGCAGTCAAACAAGAACCGGGGAGCTGTTTTTT
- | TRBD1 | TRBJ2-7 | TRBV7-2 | CASSLGWGDRAYEQYF | TGTGCCAGCAGCTTAGGGTGGGGGGACAGGGCCTACGAGCAGTACTTC
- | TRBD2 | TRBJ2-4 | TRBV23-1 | CASPREEKNIQYF | TGCGCCAGCCCCCGGGAGGAGAAAAACATTCAGTACTTC
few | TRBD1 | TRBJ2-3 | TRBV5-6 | CASKQGSDTQYF | TGTGCCAGCAAACAGGGGTCAGATACGCAGTATTTT
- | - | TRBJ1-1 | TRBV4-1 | CASSQEGGLKNTEAFF | TGCGCCAGCAGCCAAGAGGGGGGCTTAAAGAACACTGAAGCTTTCTTT
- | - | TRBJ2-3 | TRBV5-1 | CASSLGETDTQYF | TGCGCCAGCAGCTTGGGAGAGACAGATACGCAGTATTTT